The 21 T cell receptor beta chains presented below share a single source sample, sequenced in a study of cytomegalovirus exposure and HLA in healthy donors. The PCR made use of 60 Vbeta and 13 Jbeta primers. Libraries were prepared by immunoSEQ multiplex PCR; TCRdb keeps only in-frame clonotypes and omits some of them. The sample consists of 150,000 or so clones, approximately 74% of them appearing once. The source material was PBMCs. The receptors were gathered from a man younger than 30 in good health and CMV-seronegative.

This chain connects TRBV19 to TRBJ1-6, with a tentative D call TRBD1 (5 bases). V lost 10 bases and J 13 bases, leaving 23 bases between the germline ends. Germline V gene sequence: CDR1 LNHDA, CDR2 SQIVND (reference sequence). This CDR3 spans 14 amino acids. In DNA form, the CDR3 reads TGTGCCACCAGTCAGGGCGTCTCGGAGTTTCCCCTCCACTTT. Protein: CATSQGVSEFPLHF.

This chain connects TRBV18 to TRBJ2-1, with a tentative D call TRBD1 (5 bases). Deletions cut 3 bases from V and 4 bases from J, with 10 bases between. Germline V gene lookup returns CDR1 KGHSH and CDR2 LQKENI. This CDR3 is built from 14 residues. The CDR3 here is CASSPTRQYNEQFF. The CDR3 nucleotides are TGTGCCAGCTCACCTACCCGACAGTACAATGAGCAGTTCTTC.

CDR3 in DNA: TGTGCCAGCTCTCCGCCCGGGGATGAAAAACTGTTTTTT. As protein: CASSPPGDEKLFF. The rearrangement uses TRBV18 and TRBJ1-4; D is ambiguous. Germline-derived CDR1 and CDR2 are KGHSH and LQKENI. V lost 6 bases, J lost 6 bases, and 11 bases lay in between. The CDR3 is made up of 13 amino acids.

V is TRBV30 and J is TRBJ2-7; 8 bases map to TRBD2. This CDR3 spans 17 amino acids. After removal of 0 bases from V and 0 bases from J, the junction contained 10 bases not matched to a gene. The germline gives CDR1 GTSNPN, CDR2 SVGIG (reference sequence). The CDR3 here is CAWSVMVTSGSSYEQYF. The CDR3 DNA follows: TGTGCCTGGAGTGTAATGGTTACTAGCGGTTCCTCCTACGAGCAGTACTTC.

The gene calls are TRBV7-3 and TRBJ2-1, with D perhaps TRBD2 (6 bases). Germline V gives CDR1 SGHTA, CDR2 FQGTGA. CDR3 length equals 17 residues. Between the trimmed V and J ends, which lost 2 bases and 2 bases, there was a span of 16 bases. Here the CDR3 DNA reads TGTGCCAGCAGCTTATTTAGGGGCAGCGGGCCCTACAATGAGCAGTTCTTC. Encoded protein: CASSLFRGSGPYNEQFF.

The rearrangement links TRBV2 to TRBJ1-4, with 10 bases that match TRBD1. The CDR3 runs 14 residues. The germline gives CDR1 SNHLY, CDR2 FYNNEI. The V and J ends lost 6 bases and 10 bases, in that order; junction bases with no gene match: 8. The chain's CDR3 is CASRFRDRGGKLFF. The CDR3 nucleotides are TGTGCCAGCAGGTTCCGGGACAGGGGAGGAAAACTGTTTTTT. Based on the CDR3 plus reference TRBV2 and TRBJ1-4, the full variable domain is EPEVTQTPSHQVTQMGQEVILRCVPISNHLYFYWYRQILGQKVEFLVSFYNNEISEKSEIFDDQFSVERPDGSNFTLKIRSTKLEDSAMYFCASRFRDRGGKLFFGSGTQLSVL.

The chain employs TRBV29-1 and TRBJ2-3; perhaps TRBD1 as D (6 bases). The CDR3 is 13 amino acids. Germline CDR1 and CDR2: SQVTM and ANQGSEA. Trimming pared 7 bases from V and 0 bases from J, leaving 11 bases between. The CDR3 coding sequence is TGCAGCGCTCGGACAGCCAGCACAGATACGCAGTATTTT. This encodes CSARTASTDTQYF.

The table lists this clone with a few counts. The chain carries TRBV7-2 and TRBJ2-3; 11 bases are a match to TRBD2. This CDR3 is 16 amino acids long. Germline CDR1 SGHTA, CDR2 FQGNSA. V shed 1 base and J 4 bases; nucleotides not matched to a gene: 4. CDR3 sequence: CASSLGLAGSSDTQYF. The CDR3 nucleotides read TGTGCCAGCAGCTTAGGACTAGCGGGGAGTTCAGATACGCAGTATTTT.

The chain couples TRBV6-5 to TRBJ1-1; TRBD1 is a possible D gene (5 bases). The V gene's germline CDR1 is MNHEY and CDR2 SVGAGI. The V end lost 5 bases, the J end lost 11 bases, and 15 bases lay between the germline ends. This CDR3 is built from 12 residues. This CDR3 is CASSPPTGGAFF. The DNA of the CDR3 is TGTGCCAGCAGTCCACCAACCGGGGGGGCTTTCTTT.

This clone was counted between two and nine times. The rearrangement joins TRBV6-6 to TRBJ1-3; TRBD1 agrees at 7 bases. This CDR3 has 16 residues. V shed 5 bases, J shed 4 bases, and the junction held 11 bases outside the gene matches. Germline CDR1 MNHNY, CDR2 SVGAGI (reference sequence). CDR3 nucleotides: TGTGCCAGCAGTGCCCGGCACAGGGGAGGCGGAAACACCATATATTTT. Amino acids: CASSARHRGGGNTIYF.

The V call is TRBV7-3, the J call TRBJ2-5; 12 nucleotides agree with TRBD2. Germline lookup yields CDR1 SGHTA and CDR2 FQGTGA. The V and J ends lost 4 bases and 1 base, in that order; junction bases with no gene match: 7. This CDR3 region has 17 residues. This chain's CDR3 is CASSYLAGGPLQETQYF. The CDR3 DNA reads TGTGCCAGCAGCTATCTAGCGGGGGGGCCCCTCCAAGAGACCCAGTACTTC.

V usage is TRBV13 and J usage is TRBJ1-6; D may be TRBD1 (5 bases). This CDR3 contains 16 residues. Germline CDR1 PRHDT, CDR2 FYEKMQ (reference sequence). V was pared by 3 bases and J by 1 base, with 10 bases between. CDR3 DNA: TGTGCCAGCAGCTTCATGGGGGGGTCCTATAATTCACCCCTCCACTTT. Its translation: CASSFMGGSYNSPLHF.

The CDR3 region is CASSPQTGFRTEAFF. The CDR3 bases are TGTGCCAGCTCACCACAGACAGGGTTTAGGACTGAAGCTTTCTTT. V and J are TRBV18 and TRBJ1-1; 7 bases are a match to TRBD1. V was pared by 1 base and J by 5 bases, with 7 bases of the junction left unmatched. The length of the CDR3 is 15 residues. Germline assignment: CDR1 KGHSH and CDR2 LQKENI.

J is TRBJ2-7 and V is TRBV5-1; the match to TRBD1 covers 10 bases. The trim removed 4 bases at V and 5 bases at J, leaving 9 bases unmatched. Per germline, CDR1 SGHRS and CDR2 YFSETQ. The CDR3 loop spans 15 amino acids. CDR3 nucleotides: TGCGCCAGCAGCATGGCGGGACAGGGGATCAACGAGCAGTACTTC. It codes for CASSMAGQGINEQYF.

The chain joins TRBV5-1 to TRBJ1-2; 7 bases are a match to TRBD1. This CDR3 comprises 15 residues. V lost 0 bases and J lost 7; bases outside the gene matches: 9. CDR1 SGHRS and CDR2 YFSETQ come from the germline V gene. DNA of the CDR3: TGCGCCAGCAGCTTGGGGCCAGACAGGGAAATTGGCTACACCTTC. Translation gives CASSLGPDREIGYTF. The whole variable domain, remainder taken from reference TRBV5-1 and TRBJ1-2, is KAGVTQTPRYLIKTRGQQVTLSCSPISGHRSVSWYQQTPGQGLQFLFEYFSETQRNKGNFPGRFSGRQFSNSRSEMNVSTLELGDSALYLCASSLGPDREIGYTFGSGTRLTVV.

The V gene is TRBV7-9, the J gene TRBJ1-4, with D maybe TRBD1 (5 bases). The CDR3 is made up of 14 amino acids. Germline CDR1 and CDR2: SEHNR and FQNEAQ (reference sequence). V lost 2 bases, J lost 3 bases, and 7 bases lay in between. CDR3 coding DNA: TGTGCCAGCAGCTTATCGACAGCTAATGAAAAACTGTTTTTT. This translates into CASSLSTANEKLFF.

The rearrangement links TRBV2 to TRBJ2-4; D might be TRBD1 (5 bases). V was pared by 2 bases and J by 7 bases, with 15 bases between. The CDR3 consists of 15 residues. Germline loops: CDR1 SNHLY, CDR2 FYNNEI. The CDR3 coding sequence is TGTGCCAGCAGTGAACCCGACAGAGGACGCAACATTCAGTACTTC. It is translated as CASSEPDRGRNIQYF.

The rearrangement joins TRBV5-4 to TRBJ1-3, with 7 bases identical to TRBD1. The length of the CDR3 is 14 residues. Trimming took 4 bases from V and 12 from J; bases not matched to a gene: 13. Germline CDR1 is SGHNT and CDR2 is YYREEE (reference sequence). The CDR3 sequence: CASSARTGASDIYF. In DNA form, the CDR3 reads TGTGCCAGCAGCGCCCGAACAGGGGCGAGCGACATATATTTT.

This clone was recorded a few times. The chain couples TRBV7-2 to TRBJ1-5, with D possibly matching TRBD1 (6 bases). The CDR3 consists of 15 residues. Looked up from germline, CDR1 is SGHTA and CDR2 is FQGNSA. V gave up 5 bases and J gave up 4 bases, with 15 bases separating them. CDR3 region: CASSPPGVRNQPQHF. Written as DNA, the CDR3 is TGTGCCAGCAGCCCGCCAGGGGTTCGGAATCAGCCCCAGCATTTT.

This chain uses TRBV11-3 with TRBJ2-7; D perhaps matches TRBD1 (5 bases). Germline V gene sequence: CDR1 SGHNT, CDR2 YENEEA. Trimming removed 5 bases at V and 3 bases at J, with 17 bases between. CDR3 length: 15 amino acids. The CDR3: CASSPTAHVFYEQYV. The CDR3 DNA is TGTGCCAGCAGCCCGACAGCGCATGTTTTCTACGAGCAGTACGTC.

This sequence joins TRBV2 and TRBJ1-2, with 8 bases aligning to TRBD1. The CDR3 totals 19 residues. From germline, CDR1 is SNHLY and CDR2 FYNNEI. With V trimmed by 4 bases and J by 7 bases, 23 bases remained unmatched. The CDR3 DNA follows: TGTGCCAGCAGTGTTGCAGGGGGCAGTTCGCTTTTACGTACGGCTGGCTACACCTTC. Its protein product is CASSVAGGSSLLRTAGYTF.